This T cell receptor beta chain derives from a study of blood T cell repertoires in COVID-19. About the study: Whether acute or convalescent, the COVID-19 samples came from the United States, Italy and Spain. Nucleic acid was either cDNA or gDNA, and it came from T cells, B-cell-depleted T cells, or PBMCs.

Per the authors' pipeline: Estimates of nucleated cell counts were drawn from the amplification of reference gene primers. Method: immunoSEQ multiplex PCR; TCRdb's copy keeps in-frame clones and lacks some. The V and J calls and the clone size are those of that table, but D and trimming were determined from the DNA. Of 50,000 or so clones in the sample, 79% were seen once. The sample comprised peripheral blood. This TCR derives from a man aged 70-80 years with acute or convalescent COVID-19.

CDR3 DNA sequence: TGTGCCAGCAGCTTACACAGAACTAATTCACCCCTCCACTTT. Protein product: CASSLHRTNSPLHF. J is TRBJ1-6 and V is TRBV7-9; D uncertain. Trimming took off 2 bases at V and 6 bases at J, with 8 bases between the two ends. CDR3 length equals 14 residues. CDR1 is SEHNR, CDR2 FQNEAQ, per germline (reference sequence).